This TCR beta chain is from a study of blood T cell repertoires in COVID-19. Study overall: Donors in the United States, Italy and Spain gave samples during acute or convalescent COVID-19. PBMCs, B-cell-depleted T cells, or T cells provided the cDNA or gDNA that made up the material.

Source study methods: Reference gene primer amplification in the assay estimated nucleated cell counts. Measured with immunoSEQ multiplex PCR; TCRdb has only the in-frame clones, and not every one. Clone size and V and J calls were adopted from that table, with D and trimming inferred from the DNA. The table has over 40,000 clones, about 90% seen once. CDR1 and CDR2 (germline): SNHLY, FYNNEI. V was cut by 8 bases and J by 9 bases, with 23 bases left in between. CDR3 length: 14 residues. The chain carries TRBV2 and TRBJ2-7; D gene uncertain. The TCR comes from a man aged 65 to 79 with active COVID-19. The sequenced material came from peripheral blood. The CDR3: CASEKAGSLRMQYF. The CDR3 DNA reads TGTGCCAGCGAAAAAGCCGGGTCCCTTCGGATGCAGTACTTC.